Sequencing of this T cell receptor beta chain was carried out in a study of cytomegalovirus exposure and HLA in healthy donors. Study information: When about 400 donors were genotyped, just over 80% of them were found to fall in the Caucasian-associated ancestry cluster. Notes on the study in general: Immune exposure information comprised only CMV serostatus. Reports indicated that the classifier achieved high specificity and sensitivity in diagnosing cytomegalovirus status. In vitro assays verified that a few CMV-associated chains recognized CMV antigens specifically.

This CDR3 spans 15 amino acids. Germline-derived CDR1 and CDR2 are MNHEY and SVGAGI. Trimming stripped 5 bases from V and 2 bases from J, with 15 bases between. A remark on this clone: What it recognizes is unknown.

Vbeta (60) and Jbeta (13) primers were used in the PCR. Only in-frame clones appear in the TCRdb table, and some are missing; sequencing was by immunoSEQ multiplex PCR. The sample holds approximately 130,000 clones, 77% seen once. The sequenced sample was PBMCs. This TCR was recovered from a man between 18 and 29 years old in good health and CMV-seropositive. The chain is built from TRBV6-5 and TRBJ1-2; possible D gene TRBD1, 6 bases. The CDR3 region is CASSKIKQGNYGYTF. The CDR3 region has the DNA TGTGCCAGCAGTAAAATCAAACAGGGAAACTATGGCTACACCTTC.